This T cell receptor (beta chain) was sequenced during a study of CD8 T cells in ankylosing spondylitis. TCRdb recomputed calls from the 5' RACE reads with MiXCR, one row per CDR3 protein. In the table there are under 150,000 distinct CDR3 sequences, roughly 11% of which are singletons. This clonotype was observed many times. This CDR3 spans 14 amino acids. Trimming took 5 bases from V and 8 from J, leaving 16 bases between them. Looked up from germline, CDR1 is MNHNS and CDR2 is SASEGT. The receptor was derived from a female donor with ankylosing spondylitis or in good health (not recorded which). The sample taken for sequencing was blood, either unsorted or a sorted T cell fraction (not recorded which). The rearrangement joins TRBV6-1 to TRBJ2-4; D uncertain. In DNA form, the CDR3 reads TGTGCCAGCAGTCCACGCAGCGTCAGTCACATTCAGTACTTC. It translates to CASSPRSVSHIQYF.